The sequence of this T cell receptor beta chain was determined in a study of post-analysis software for immune sequencing data. Points from the study as a whole: With F measure, samples from one preparation batch clustered together strongly. Those with multiple sclerosis, the patient group, showed significantly lower normalized Chao1 diversity than controls.

Unique molecular identifiers tagged the TCR beta cDNA libraries. T cells numbering roughly 0.85 to 11 million gave rise to roughly 0.5 million cDNA molecules. TCRdb fed the PCR reads into MiXCR, producing one record per CDR3 protein. The data contain 650,000 to 850,000 distinct CDR3 sequences, more than 45% of them seen just once; the ten biggest clones take up over 4.5%. Note on this clonotype: The antigen is unknown. One end of the junction is discordant with germline, which a read error may explain.

The origin of this receptor is a girl aged 5-17 years with multiple sclerosis. Material for sequencing was blood.

Here the CDR3 DNA reads TGTGCCAGCGAGGGACCTGGGGCCAATGTCCTGACTTTC. This translates into CASEGPGANVLTF. The chain combines TRBV28 with TRBJ2-6; the D call may be TRBD1 or TRBD2 (5 bases each). CDR1 and CDR2 (germline): MDHEN, SYDVKM. The CDR3 sequence is 13 residues long.